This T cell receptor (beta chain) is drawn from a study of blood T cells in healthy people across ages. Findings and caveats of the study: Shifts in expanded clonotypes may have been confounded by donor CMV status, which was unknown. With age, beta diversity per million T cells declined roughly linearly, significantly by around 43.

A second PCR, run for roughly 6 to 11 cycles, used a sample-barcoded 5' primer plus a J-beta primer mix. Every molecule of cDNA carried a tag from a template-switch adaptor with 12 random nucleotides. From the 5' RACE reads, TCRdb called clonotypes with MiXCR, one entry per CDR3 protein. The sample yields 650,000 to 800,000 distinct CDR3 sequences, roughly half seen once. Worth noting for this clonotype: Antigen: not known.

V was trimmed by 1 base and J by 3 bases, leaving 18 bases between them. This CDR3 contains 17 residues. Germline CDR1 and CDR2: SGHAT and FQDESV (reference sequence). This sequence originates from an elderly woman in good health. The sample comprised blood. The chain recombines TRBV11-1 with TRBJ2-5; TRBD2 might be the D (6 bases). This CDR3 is CASSLGDRERGKETQYF. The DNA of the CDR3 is TGTGCCAGCAGCTTAGGTGATCGGGAGAGAGGAAAAGAGACCCAGTACTTC.